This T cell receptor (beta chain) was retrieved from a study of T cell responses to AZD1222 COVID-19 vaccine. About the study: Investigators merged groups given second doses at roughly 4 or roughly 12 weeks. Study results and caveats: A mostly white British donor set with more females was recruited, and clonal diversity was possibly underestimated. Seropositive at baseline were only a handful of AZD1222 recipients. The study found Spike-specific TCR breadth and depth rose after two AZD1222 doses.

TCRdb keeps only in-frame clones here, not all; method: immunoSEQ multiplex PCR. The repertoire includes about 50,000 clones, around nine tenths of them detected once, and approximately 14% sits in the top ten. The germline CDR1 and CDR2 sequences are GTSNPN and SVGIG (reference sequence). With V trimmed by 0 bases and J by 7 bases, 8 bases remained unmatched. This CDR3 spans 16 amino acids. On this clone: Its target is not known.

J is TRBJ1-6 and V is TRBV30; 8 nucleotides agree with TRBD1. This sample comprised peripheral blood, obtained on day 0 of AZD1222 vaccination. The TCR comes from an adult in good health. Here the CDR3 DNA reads TGTGCCTGGAGTGTCCTGACAAACAGGGGGAATTCACCCCTCCACTTT. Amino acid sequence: CAWSVLTNRGNSPLHF. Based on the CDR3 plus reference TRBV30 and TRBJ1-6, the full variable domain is SQTIHQWPATLVQPVGSPLSLECTVEGTSNPNLYWYRQAAGRGLQLLFYSVGIGQISSEVPQNLSASRPQDRQFILSSKKLLLSDSGFYLCAWSVLTNRGNSPLHFGNGTRLTVT.